This TCR beta chain emerged from a study of T cells in tuberculosis. Sequencing of TCR-alpha and TCR-beta chains was unpaired. TCRdb's table, derived via immunoSEQ multiplex PCR, lists solely in-frame clones and lacks some. The sample contains 70,000 to 95,000 clones, approximately 91% of which appear only once. The ends were cut back, 7 bases at V and 3 bases at J, with 7 bases in the middle. The germline V gene encodes CDR1 ENHRY and CDR2 SYGVKD. CDR3 length: 11 residues. After thawing and overnight rest, PBMC were stained with GMM-loaded CD1B tetramer, viability dye and anti-CD3 for sorting. C32 glucose monomycolate from Rhodococcus equi was loaded onto the CD1B tetramers. Before cryopreservation, the sorted PBMC lost their CD14-expressing monocytes.

Specimen: CD1b-GMM tetramer-negative cells sorted from PBMCs. J is TRBJ2-7 and V is TRBV10-3, with D hard to call. This receptor was obtained from an adult woman with latent tuberculosis. The CDR3, as DNA: TGTGCCATCAAGCAGGACTACGAGCAGTACTTC. Protein product: CAIKQDYEQYF.